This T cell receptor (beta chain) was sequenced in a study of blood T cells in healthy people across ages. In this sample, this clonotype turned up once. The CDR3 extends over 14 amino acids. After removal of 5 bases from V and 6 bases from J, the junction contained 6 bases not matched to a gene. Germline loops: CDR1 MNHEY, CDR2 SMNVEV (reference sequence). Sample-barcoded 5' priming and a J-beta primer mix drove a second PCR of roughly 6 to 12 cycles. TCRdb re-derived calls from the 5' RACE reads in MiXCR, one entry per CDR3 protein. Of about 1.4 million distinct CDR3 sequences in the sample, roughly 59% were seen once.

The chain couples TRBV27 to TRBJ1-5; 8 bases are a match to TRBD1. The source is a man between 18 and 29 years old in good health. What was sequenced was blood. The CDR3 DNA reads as TGTGCCAGCAGTCCAGGGGGCCCCAGTCAGCCCCAGCATTTT. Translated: CASSPGGPSQPQHF.